This T cell receptor (beta chain) comes out of a study of blood T cell repertoires in COVID-19. This CDR3 has 15 residues. The germline V gene has CDR1 SNHLY and CDR2 FYNNEI. Per the study methods: Researchers report that nucleated cell counts were estimated from reference gene primer amplification. This table comes from immunoSEQ multiplex PCR, and its TCRdb copy is limited to in-frame clones, with some not included. V and J calls and clone size are copied from that table; D and trimming were computed from the DNA. The sample comprises some 230,000 clones, around 83% of which are singletons, and 10% to 13% rests with the top ten.

The sequence derives from a woman between 45 and 65 years old with COVID-19, enrolled during active disease. Sequencing was performed on peripheral blood. The chain has TRBV2 and TRBJ2-1; TRBD2 is a possible D gene (6 bases). Here the CDR3 DNA reads TGTGCGATCGGGACTCCAAGGTTTTCAGGCAATGAGCAGTTCTTC. It translates to CAIGTPRFSGNEQFF.